A selection of T cell receptor beta chains follows, all from one sample in a study of tumor-infiltrating lymphocytes in primary liver carcinoma. Each CDR3 protein is one row after TCRdb ran MiXCR on the multiplex PCR reads. The sample lists 310,000 or so distinct CDR3 sequences, 58% occurring once. What was sequenced was peripheral blood. The receptors were sampled from a woman aged 25 to 39 with primary liver carcinoma and hepatitis B virus infection. The CDR3 runs from the conserved cysteine through the conserved F or W. Each record gives: clone size, D gene, J gene, V gene, CDR3 DNA, CDR3 protein. D genes are given only for firm matches. Size values are once, few and many counts, or a class for expanded clones, and some rows have none.

>few|-|TRBJ1-2|TRBV12-3/TRBV12-4
TGTGCCACTAGAAACCCCTTTCACCCCTATGGCTACACCTTC
CATRNPFHPYGYTF
>-|TRBD2|TRBJ2-1|TRBV5-4
TGTGCCAGCAGCATGGGGGTATCGGGAGGTTACAATGAGCAGTTCTTC
CASSMGVSGGYNEQFF
>few|TRBD1|TRBJ2-7|TRBV6-1
TGTGCCAGCAGTGAAACCTGGACAGGGTTGTACGAGCAGTACTTC
CASSETWTGLYEQYF
>-|-|TRBJ1-1|TRBV6-1
TGTACCAGCAGTGAATACAGGGACAAGTTGGGGGCTTTCTTT
CTSSEYRDKLGAFF
>once|-|TRBJ2-1|TRBV7-9
TGTGCCAGCAGGCGCGGCGGGCGGGGGCCGACCTACAATGAGCTGTTCTTC
CASRRGGRGPTYNELFF
>few|TRBD1|TRBJ1-1|TRBV14
TGTGCCAGCAGCGGACAGGTATGGAACACTGAAGCTTTCTTT
CASSGQVWNTEAFF
>-|TRBD2|TRBJ2-3|TRBV7-9
TGTGCCAGCAGCCCTCGACTAGCGGGGCTAAGCACAGATACGCAGTATTTT
CASSPRLAGLSTDTQYF
>-|-|TRBJ2-6|TRBV12-3/TRBV12-4
TGTGCCAGCAGTTTGGGCCGACAGTCTGGGGCCAACGTCCTGACTTTC
CASSLGRQSGANVLTF
>few|-|TRBJ1-2|TRBV6-6
TGTGCCAGCAGTTACGGGCAGGGAGCGTATGGCTACACCTTC
CASSYGQGAYGYTF
>-|-|TRBJ2-7|TRBV11-2
TGTGCCAGCAGCTCACAGGGACGGGTGTCCTACGAGCAGTACTTC
CASSSQGRVSYEQYF